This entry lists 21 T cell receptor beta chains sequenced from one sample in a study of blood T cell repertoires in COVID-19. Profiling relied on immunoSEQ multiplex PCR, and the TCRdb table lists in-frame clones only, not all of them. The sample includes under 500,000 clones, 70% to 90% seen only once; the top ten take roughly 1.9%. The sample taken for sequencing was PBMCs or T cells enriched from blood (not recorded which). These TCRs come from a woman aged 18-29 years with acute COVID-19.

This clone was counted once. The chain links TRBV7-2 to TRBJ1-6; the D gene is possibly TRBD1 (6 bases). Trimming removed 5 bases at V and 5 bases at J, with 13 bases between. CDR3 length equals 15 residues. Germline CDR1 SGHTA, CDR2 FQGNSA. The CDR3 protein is CASSIRTANNSPLHF. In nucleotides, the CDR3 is TGTGCCAGCAGCATCAGGACAGCTAATAATTCACCCCTCCACTTT.

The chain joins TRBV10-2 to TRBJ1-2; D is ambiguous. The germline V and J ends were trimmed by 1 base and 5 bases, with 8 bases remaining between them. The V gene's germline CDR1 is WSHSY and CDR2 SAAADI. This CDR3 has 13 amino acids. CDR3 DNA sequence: TGCGCCAGCAGTGAGTGGTCAGATTATGGCTACACCTTC. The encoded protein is CASSEWSDYGYTF.

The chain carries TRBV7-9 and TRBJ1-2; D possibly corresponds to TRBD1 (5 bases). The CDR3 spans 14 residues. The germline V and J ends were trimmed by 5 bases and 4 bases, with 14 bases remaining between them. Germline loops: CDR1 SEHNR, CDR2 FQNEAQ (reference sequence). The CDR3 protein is CASSVPGHVYGYTF. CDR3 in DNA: TGTGCCAGCAGCGTACCAGGGCACGTCTATGGCTACACCTTC. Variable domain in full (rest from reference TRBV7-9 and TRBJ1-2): DTGVSQNPRHKITKRGQNVTFRCDPISEHNRLYWYRQTLGQGPEFLTYFQNEAQLEKSRLLSDRFSAERPKGSFSTLEIQRTEQGDSAMYLCASSVPGHVYGYTFGSGTRLTVV.

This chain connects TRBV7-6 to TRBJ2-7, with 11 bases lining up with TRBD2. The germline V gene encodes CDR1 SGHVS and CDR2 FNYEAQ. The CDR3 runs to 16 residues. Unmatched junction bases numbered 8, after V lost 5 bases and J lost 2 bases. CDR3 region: CASSDPLAGGAYEQYF. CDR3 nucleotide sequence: TGTGCCAGCAGCGACCCTCTAGCGGGAGGAGCCTACGAGCAGTACTTC.

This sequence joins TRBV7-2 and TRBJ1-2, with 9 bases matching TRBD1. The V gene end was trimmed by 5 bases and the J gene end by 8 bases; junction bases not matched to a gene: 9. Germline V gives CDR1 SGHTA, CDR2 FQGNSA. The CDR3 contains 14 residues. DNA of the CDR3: TGTGCCAGCAGCCTGGGACAGGGTTTTAGGGGCTACACCTTC. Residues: CASSLGQGFRGYTF.

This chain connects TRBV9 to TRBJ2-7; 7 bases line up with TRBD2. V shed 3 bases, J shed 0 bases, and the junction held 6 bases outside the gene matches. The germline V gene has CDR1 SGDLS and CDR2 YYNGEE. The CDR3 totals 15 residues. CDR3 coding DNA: TGTGCCAGCAGCGCCGGCGGGAGTGTCTCCTACGAGCAGTACTTC. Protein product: CASSAGGSVSYEQYF.

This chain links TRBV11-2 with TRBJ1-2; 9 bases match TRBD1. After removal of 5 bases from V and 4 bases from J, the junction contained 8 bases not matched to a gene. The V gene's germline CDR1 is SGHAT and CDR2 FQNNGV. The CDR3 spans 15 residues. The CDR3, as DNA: TGTGCCAGCAGCCCCGGGACAGGGCTGCCCTATGGCTACACCTTC. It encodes CASSPGTGLPYGYTF.

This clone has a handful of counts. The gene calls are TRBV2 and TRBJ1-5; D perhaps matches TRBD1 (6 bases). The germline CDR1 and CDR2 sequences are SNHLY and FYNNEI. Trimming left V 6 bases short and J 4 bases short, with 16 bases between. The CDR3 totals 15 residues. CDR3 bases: TGTGCCAGCAGAGACAGGACTAGCGGGAATCAGCCCCAGCATTTT. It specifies CASRDRTSGNQPQHF.

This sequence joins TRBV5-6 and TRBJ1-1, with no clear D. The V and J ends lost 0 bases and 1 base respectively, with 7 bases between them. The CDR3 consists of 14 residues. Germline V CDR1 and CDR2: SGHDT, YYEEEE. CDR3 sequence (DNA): TGTGCCAGCAGCTTGGTAGAGCGGAACACTGAAGCTTTCTTT. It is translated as CASSLVERNTEAFF.

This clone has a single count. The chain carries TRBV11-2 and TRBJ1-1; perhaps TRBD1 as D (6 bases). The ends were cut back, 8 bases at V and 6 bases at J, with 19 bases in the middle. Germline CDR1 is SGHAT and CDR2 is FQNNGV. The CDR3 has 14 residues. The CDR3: CASLSGPGVAEAFF. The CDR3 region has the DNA TGTGCCAGCCTGTCAGGTCCAGGGGTCGCTGAAGCTTTCTTT.

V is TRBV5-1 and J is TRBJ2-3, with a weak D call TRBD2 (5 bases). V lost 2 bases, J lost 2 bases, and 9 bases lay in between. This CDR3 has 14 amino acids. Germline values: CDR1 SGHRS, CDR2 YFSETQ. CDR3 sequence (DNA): TGCGCCAGCAGCTTTGAGGGAACCACAGATACGCAGTATTTT. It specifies CASSFEGTTDTQYF.

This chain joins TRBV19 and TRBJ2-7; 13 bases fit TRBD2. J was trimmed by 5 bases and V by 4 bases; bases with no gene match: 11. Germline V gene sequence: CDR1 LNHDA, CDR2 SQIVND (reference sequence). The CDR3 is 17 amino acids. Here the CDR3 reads CASSTLAGGAVRNEQYF. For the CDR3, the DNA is TGTGCCAGTAGTACACTAGCGGGAGGGGCGGTACGGAACGAGCAGTACTTC.

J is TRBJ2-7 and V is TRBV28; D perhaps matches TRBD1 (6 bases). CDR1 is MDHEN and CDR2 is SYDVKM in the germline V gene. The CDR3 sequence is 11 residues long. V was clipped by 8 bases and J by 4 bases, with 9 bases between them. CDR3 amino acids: CASRQGYEQYF. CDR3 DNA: TGTGCCAGCCGCCAGGGGTACGAGCAGTACTTC.

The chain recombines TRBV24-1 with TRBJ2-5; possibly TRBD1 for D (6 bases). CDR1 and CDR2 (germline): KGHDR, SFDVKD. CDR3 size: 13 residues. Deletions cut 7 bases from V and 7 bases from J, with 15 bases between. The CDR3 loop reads CATRDSQSGTQYF. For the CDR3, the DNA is TGTGCCACCAGGGACAGTCAGAGCGGGACCCAGTACTTC.

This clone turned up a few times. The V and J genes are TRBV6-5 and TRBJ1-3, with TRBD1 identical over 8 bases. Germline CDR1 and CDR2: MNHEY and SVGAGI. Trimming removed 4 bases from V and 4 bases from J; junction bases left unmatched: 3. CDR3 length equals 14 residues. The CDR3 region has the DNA TGTGCCAGCAGTTCCCGGACAGGGGGAAACACCATATATTTT. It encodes CASSSRTGGNTIYF.

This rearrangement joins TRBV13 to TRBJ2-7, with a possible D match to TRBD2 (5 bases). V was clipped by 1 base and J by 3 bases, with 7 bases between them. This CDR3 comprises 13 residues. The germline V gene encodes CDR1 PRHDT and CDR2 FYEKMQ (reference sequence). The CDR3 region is CASSLVEGYEQYF. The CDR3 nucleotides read TGTGCCAGCAGCTTAGTCGAGGGCTACGAGCAGTACTTC. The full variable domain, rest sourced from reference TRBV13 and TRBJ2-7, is AAGVIQSPRHLIKEKRETATLKCYPIPRHDTVYWYQQGPGQDPQFLISFYEKMQSDKGSIPDRFSAQQFSDYHSELNMSSLELGDSALYFCASSLVEGYEQYFGPGTRLTVT.

CDR3 sequence: CASSLDPQSPLHF. CDR3 bases: TGTGCCAGCAGCTTAGACCCCCAGTCACCCCTCCACTTT. This chain joins TRBV11-2 and TRBJ1-6; D remains ambiguous. Deletions cut 0 bases from V and 10 bases from J, with 7 bases between. The CDR3 is 13 residues long. Looked up from germline, CDR1 is SGHAT and CDR2 is FQNNGV.

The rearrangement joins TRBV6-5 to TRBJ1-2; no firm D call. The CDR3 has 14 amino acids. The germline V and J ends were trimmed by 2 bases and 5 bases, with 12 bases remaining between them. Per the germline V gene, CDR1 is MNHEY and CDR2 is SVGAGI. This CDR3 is CASSYVGSGYGYTF. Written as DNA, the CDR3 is TGTGCCAGCAGTTACGTCGGCAGCGGATATGGCTACACCTTC.

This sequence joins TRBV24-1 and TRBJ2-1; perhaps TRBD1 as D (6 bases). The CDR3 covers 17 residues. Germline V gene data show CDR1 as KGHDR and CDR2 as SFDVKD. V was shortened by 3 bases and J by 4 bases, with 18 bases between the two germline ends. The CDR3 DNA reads TGTGCCACCAGTGATAAGGCCTGGGGGCGAACATACAATGAGCAGTTCTTC. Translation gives CATSDKAWGRTYNEQFF.

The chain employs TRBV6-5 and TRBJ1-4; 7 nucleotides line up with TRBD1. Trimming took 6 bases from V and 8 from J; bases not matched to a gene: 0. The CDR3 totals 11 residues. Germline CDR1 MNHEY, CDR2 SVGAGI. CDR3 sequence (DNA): TGTGCCAGCAGGACAGGGGAAAAACTGTTTTTT. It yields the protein CASRTGEKLFF.

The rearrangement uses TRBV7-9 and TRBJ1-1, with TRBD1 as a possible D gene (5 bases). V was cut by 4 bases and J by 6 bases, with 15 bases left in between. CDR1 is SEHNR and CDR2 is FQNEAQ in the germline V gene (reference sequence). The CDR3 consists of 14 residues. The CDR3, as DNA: TGTGCCAGCAGCTCACCCAGGGTGCCCCCTGAAGCTTTCTTT. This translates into CASSSPRVPPEAFF.